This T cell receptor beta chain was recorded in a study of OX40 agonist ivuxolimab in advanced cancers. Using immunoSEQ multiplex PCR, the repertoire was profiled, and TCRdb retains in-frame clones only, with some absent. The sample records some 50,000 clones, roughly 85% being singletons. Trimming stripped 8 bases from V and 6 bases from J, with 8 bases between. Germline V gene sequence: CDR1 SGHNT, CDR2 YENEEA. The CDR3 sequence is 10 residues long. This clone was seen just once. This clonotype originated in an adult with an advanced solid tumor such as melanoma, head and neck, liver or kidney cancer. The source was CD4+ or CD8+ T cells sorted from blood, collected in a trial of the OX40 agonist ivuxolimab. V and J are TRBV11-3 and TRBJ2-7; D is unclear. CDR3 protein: CASASTEQYF. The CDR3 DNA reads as TGTGCCAGCGCGTCAACCGAGCAGTACTTC.